The clone carrying this T cell receptor beta chain was counted a few times. This sample stems from a study of blood T cell repertoires in COVID-19. Looking at the study overall: T cells, B-cell-depleted T cells, or PBMCs supplied cDNA or gDNA.

With 6 bases clipped from V and 3 bases from J, the junction kept 8 bases outside the gene matches. Germline CDR1 is SQVTM and CDR2 is ANQGSEA. The CDR3 runs to 13 residues. Original processing notes: It was from reference gene primer amplification that nucleated cell counts were estimated. Assay used: immunoSEQ multiplex PCR; TCRdb lists only in-frame clones, some missing. The D gene and trimming were derived from the DNA, and the V and J assignments and clone size from that table. Of roughly 60,000 clones in the sample, about 77% are singletons; the top ten hold roughly 25%. This rearrangement joins TRBV29-1 to TRBJ2-7; 7 bases match TRBD1. Source material: peripheral blood. This TCR derives from a human donor in a cohort sampled during active COVID-19. The CDR3 sequence: CSVGKTGFYEQYF. The CDR3 region has the DNA TGCAGCGTCGGAAAGACAGGGTTCTACGAGCAGTACTTC.